This entry features one TCR beta chain sequence. The data derive from a study of TIL therapy for anti-PD-1-resistant metastatic lung cancer. Study-wide background: Median tumor PD-L1 proportion score was roughly 5.4%. Tumors carried a median about 1.5 non-synonymous mutations per megabase. A few tumors were EGFR-mutant and two were ALK-rearranged.

The immunoSEQ assay was v3. Clones were read by immunoSEQ multiplex PCR, and TCRdb kept only the in-frame ones, dropping some. Counted here are under 55,000 clones, 79% occurring once; the ten biggest clones make up about 4.8%. The time point: pre-treatment sample, taken before nivolumab and TIL therapy. Stage 4 NSCLC adults joined between late 2017 and early 2020. This receptor was taken from a woman aged 30 to 85 with non-small cell lung cancer. The sample here was blood, taken at baseline.

CDR3: CASRNNYEQYF. The CDR3 nucleotides are TGTGCCAGTAGGAACAACTACGAGCAGTACTTC. The genes are TRBV19 and TRBJ2-7, with unresolved D. Trimming took off 6 bases at V and 3 bases at J, with 6 bases between the two ends. Looked up from germline, CDR1 is LNHDA and CDR2 is SQIVND (reference sequence). The CDR3 is 11 residues long.